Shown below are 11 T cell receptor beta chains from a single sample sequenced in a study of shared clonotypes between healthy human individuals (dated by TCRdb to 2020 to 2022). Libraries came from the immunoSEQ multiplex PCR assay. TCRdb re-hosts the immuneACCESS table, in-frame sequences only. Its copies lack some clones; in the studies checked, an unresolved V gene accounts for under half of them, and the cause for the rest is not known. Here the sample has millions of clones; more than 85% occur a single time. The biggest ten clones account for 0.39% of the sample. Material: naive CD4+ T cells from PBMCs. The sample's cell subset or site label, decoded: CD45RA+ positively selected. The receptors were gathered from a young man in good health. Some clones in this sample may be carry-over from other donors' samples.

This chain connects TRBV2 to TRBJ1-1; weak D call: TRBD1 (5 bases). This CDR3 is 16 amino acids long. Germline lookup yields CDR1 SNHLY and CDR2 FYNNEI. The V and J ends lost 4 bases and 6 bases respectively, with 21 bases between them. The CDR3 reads CASSARRQGGIAEAFF. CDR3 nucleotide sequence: TGTGCCAGCAGTGCTCGCAGGCAGGGAGGGATAGCTGAAGCTTTCTTT.

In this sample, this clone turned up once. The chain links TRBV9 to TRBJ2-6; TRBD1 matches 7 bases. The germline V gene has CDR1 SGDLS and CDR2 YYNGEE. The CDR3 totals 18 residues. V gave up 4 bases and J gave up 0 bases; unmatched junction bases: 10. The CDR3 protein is CASSPRDSRSSGANVLTF. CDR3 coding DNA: TGTGCCAGCAGCCCCCGGGACAGTCGGAGCTCTGGGGCCAACGTCCTGACTTTC.

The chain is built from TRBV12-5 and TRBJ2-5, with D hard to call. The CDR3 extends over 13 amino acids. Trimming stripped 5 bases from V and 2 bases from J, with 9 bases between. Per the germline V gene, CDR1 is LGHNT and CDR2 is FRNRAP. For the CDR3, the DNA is TGTGCTAGTGGTGAGTCGCCTCAAGAGACCCAGTACTTC. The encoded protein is CASGESPQETQYF.

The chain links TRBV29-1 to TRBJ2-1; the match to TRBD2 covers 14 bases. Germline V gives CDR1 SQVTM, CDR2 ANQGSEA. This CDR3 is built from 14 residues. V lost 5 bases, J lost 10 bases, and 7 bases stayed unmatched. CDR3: CSVWTSGRSKEQFF. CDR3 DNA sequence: TGCAGCGTTTGGACTAGCGGGAGGTCCAAGGAGCAGTTCTTC.

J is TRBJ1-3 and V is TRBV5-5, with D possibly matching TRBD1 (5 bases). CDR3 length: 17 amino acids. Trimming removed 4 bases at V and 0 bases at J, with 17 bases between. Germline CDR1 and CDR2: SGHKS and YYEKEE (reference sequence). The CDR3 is CASSLWGGGVSGNTIYF. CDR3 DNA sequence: TGTGCCAGCAGCCTCTGGGGCGGCGGTGTCTCTGGAAACACCATATATTTT. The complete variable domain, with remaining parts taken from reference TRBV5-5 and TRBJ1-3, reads DAGVTQSPTHLIKTRGQQVTLRCSPISGHKSVSWYQQVLGQGPQFIFQYYEKEERGRGNFPDRFSARQFPNYSSELNVNALLLGDSALYLCASSLWGGGVSGNTIYFGEGSWLTVV.

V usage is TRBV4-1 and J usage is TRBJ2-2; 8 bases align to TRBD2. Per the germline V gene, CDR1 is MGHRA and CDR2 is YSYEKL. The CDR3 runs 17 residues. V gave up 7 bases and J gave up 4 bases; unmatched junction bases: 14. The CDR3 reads CASNSGRLASGTGELFF. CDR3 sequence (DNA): TGCGCCAGCAATTCCGGTCGACTAGCGTCGGGCACCGGGGAGCTGTTTTTT.

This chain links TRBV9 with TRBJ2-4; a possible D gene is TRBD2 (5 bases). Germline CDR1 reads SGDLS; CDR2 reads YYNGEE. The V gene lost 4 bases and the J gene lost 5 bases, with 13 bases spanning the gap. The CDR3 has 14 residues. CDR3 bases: TGTGCCAGCAGCCCTCGGGCCGGGGAAAACATTCAGTACTTC. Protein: CASSPRAGENIQYF.

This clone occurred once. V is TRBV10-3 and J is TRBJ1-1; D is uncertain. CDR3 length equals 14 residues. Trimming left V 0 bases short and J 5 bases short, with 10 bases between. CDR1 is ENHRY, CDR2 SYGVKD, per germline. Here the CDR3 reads CAISESREGTEAFF. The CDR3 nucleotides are TGTGCCATCAGTGAGTCCCGGGAGGGTACTGAAGCTTTCTTT.

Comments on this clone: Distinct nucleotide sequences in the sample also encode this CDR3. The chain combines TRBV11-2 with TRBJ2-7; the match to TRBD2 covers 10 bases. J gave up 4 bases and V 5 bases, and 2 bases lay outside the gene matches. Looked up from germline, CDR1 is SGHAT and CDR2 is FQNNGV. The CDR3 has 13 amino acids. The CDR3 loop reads CASSRTSGYEQYF. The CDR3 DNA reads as TGTGCCAGCAGCCGGACTAGCGGATACGAGCAGTACTTC. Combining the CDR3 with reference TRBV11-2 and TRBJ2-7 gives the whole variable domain EAGVAQSPRYKIIEKRQSVAFWCNPISGHATLYWYQQILGQGPKLLIQFQNNGVVDDSQLPKDRFSAERLKGVDSTLKIQPAKLEDSAVYLCASSRTSGYEQYFGPGTRLTVT.

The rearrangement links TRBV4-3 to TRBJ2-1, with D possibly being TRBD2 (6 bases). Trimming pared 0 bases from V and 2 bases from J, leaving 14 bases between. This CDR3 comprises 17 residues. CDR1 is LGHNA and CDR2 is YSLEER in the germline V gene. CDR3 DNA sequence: TGCGCCAGCAGCCAAGATAGGTGGCGGGAAACCTACAATGAGCAGTTCTTC. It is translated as CASSQDRWRETYNEQFF.

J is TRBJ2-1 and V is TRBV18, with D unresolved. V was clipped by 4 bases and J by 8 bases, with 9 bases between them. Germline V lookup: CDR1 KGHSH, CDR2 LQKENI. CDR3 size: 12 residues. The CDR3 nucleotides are TGTGCCAGCTCACGGGGTCTAGATGAGCAGTTCTTC. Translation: CASSRGLDEQFF.